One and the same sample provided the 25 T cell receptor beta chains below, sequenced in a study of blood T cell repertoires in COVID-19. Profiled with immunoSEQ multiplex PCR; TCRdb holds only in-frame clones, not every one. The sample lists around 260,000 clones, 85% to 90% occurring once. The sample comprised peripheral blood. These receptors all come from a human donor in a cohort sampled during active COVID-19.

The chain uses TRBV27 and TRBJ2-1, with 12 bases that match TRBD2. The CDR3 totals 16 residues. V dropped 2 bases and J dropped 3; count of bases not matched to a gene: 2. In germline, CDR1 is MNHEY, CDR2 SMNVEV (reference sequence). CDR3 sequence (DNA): TGTGCCAGCAGTTTAAGACTAGCGGGAGACTACAATGAGCAGTTCTTC. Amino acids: CASSLRLAGDYNEQFF.

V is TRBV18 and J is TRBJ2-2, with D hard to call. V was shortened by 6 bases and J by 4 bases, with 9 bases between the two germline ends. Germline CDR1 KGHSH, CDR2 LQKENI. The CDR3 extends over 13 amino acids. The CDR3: CASSSLGTGELFF. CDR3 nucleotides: TGTGCCAGCTCGTCCCTCGGCACCGGGGAGCTGTTTTTT.

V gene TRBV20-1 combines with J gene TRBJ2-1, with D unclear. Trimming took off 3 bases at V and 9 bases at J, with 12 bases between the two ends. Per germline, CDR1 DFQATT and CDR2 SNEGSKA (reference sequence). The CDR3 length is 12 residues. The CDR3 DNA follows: TGCAGTGCTAGTGGCGGTCTGTCTGAGCAGTTCTTC. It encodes CSASGGLSEQFF.

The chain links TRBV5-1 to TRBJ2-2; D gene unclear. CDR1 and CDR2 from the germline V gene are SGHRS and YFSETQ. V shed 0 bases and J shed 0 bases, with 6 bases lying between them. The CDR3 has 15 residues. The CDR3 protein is CASSLGRSNTGELFF. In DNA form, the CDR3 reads TGCGCCAGCAGCTTGGGCAGGTCGAACACCGGGGAGCTGTTTTTT.

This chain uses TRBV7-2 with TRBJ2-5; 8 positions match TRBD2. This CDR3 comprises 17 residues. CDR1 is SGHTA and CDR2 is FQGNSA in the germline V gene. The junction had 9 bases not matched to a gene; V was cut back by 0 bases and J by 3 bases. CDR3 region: CASSLAGTGGPKETQYF. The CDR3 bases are TGTGCCAGCAGCTTAGCGGGAACGGGAGGGCCGAAAGAGACCCAGTACTTC.

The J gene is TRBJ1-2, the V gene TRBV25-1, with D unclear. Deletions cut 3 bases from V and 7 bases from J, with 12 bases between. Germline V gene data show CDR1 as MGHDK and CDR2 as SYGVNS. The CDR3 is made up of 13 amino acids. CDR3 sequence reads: CASSDVVRGGYTF. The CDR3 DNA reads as TGTGCCAGCAGTGACGTAGTAAGAGGTGGCTACACCTTC.

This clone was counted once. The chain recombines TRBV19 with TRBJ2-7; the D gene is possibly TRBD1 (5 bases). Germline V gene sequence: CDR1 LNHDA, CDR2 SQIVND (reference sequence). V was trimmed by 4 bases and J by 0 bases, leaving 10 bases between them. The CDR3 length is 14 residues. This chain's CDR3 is CASSTIDSSYEQYF. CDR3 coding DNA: TGTGCCAGTAGTACGATTGACAGCTCCTACGAGCAGTACTTC. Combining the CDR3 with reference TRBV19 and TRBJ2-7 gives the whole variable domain DGGITQSPKYLFRKEGQNVTLSCEQNLNHDAMYWYRQDPGQGLRLIYYSQIVNDFQKGDIAEGYSVSREKKESFPLTVTSAQKNPTAFYLCASSTIDSSYEQYFGPGTRLTVT.

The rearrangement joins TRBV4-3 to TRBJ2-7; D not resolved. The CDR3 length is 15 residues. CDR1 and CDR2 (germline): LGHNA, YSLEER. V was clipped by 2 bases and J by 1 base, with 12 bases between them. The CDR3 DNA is TGCGCCAGCAGCCAATCCGTCCAGACTTCCTACGAGCAGTACTTC. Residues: CASSQSVQTSYEQYF.

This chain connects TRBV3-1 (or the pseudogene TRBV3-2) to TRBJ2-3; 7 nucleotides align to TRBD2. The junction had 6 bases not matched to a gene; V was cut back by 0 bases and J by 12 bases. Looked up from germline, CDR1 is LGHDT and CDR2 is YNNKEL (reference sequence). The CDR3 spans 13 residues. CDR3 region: CASSQDSSGLQYF. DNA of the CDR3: TGTGCCAGCAGCCAAGACTCTAGCGGCCTACAGTATTTT.

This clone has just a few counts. DNA of the CDR3: TGTGCCACCAGTATGGGGGAGGGAGACACAGATACGCAGTATTTT. Its translation is CATSMGEGDTDTQYF. The rearrangement joins TRBV24-1 to TRBJ2-3, with TRBD2 matching over 7 bases. Germline loops: CDR1 KGHDR, CDR2 SFDVKD. The CDR3 contains 15 residues. Germline trimming cut 6 bases from V and 2 bases from J; bases unmatched to any gene: 7.

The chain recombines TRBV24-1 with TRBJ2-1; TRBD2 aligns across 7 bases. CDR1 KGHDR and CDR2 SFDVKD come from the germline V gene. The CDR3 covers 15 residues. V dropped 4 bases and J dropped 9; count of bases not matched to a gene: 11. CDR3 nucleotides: TGTGCCACCAGTGAGCGCGGGGGACTTCTCAGTGAGCAGTTCTTC. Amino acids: CATSERGGLLSEQFF.

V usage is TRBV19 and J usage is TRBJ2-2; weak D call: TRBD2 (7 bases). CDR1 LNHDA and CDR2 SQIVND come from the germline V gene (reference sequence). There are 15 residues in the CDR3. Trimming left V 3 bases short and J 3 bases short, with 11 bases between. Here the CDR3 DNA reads TGTGCCAGTAGTATCCCGGGGGGCTACACCGGGGAGCTGTTTTTT. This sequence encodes CASSIPGGYTGELFF.

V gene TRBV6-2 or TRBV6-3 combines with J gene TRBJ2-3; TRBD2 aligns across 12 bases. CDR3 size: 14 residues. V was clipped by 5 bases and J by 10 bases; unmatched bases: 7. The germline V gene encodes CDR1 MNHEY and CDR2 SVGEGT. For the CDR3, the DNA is TGTGCCAGCAGTGATAGGACTAGCGGGACGGCGCAGTATTTT. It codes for CASSDRTSGTAQYF.

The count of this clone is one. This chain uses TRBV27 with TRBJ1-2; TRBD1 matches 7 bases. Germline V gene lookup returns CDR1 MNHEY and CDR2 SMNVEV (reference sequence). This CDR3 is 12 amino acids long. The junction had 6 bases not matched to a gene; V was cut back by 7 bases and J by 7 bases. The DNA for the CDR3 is TGTGCCAGCAAAGGGGGCGCCTCTGGCTACACCTTC. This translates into CASKGGASGYTF.

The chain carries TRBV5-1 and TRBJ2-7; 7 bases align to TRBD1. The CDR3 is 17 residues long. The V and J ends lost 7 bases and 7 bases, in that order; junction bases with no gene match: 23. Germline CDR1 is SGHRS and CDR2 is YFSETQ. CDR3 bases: TGCGCCAGCGCTAAGACAGGGACGGAGGTCGGGTCGAGGGAGCAGTACTTC. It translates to CASAKTGTEVGSREQYF.

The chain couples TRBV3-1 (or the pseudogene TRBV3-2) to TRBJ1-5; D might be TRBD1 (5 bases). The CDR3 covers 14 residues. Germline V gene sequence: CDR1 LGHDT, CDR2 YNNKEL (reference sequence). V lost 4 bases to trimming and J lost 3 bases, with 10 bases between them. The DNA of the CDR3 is TGTGCCAGCAGCCGCGGACAATTCAATCAGCCCCAGCATTTT. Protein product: CASSRGQFNQPQHF.

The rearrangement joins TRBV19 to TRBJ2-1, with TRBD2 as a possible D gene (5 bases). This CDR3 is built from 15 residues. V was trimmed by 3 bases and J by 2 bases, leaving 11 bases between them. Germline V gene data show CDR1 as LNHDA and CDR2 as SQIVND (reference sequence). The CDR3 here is CASSIWLAAYNEQFF. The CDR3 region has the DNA TGTGCCAGTAGTATTTGGCTAGCCGCCTACAATGAGCAGTTCTTC.

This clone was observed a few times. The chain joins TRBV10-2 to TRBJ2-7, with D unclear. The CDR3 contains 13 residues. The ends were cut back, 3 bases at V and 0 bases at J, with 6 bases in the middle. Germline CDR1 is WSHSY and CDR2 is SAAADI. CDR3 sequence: CASSDGGSYEQYF. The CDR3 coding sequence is TGCGCCAGCAGTGATGGCGGCTCCTACGAGCAGTACTTC.

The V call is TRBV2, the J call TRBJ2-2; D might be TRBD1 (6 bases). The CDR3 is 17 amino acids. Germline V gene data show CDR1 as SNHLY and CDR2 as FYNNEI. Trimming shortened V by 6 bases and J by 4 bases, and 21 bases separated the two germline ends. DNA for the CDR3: TGTGCCAGCAGCCACCCATGGGGGCAGGGTGGCACCGGGGAGCTGTTTTTT. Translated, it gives CASSHPWGQGGTGELFF.

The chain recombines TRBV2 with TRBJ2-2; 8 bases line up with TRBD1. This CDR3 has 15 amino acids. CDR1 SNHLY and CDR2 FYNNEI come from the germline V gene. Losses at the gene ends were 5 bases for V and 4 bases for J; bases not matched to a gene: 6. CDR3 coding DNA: TGTGCCAGCAGTCAGGGGGCGGTGGGCACCGGGGAGCTGTTTTTT. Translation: CASSQGAVGTGELFF. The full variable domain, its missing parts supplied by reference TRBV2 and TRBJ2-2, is EPEVTQTPSHQVTQMGQEVILRCVPISNHLYFYWYRQILGQKVEFLVSFYNNEISEKSEIFDDQFSVERPDGSNFTLKIRSTKLEDSAMYFCASSQGAVGTGELFFGEGSRLTVL.

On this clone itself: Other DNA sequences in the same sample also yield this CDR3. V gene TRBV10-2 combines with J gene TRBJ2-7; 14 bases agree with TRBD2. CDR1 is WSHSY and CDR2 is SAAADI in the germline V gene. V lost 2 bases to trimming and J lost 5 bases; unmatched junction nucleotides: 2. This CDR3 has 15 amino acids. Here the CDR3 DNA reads TGCGCCAGCAGTGAGGGGGGACTAGCGGGAGACGAGCAGTACTTC. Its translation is CASSEGGLAGDEQYF.

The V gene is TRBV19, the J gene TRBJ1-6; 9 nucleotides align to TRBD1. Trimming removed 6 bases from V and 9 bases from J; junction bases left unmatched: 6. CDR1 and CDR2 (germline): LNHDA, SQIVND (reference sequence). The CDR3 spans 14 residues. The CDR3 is CASRPDRGASPLHF. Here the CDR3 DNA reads TGTGCCAGTAGACCTGACAGGGGGGCTTCACCCCTCCACTTT.

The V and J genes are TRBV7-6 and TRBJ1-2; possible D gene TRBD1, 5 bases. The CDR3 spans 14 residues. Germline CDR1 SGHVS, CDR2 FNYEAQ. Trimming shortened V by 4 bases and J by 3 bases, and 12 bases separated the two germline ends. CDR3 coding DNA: TGTGCCAGCAGCTCGTCCAGGACACACTATGGCTACACCTTC. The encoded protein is CASSSSRTHYGYTF.

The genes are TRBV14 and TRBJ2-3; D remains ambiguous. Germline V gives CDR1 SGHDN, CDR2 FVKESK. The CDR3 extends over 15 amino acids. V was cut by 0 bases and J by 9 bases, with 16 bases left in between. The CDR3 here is CASSQDLNGQITQYF. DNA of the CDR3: TGTGCCAGCAGCCAAGATCTCAATGGCCAGATAACGCAGTATTTT.

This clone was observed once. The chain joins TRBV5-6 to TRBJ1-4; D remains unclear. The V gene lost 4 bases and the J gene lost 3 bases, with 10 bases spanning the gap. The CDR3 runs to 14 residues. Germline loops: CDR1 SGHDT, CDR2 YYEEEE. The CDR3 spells CASSPGAANEKLFF. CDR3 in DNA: TGTGCCAGCAGCCCTGGAGCGGCTAATGAAAAACTGTTTTTT.